This TCR beta chain comes out of a study of molecular identifiers for immune sequencing clone quantification. Whole-study findings and limits: It was shown that clones above 20 RNA copies held over 97% of effector molecules, but under 1% in naive cells.

Points on this clonotype: What it binds is not known.

This CDR3 comprises 14 residues. The junction had 4 bases not matched to a gene; V was cut back by 1 base and J by 6 bases. In germline, CDR1 is SEHNR, CDR2 FQNEAQ (reference sequence). Listed TCR primers, together with previously described methods, were used for the bulk TCR libraries. MiXCR, applied by TCRdb to the PCR reads, yields one record per CDR3 protein. The table has roughly 320,000 distinct CDR3 sequences, roughly 24% seen once. This receptor was identified in a human donor in good health. Some libraries in this study had Jurkat cell RNA spiked in. The sequenced sample was naive CD8+ T cells from blood, with Jurkat cell RNA spiked in. As for subset: FACS-sorted CD8+CD4-CCR7+CD45RA+ naive T cells. V is TRBV7-9 and J is TRBJ2-7; 9 bases map to TRBD2. DNA of the CDR3: TGTGCCAGCAGCTTAGGCGGGAGGGCCGGCGAGCAGTACTTC. Protein sequence: CASSLGGRAGEQYF. The full variable domain, its missing parts supplied by reference TRBV7-9 and TRBJ2-7, is DTGVSQNPRHKITKRGQNVTFRCDPISEHNRLYWYRQTLGQGPEFLTYFQNEAQLEKSRLLSDRFSAERPKGSFSTLEIQRTEQGDSAMYLCASSLGGRAGEQYFGPGTRLTVT.